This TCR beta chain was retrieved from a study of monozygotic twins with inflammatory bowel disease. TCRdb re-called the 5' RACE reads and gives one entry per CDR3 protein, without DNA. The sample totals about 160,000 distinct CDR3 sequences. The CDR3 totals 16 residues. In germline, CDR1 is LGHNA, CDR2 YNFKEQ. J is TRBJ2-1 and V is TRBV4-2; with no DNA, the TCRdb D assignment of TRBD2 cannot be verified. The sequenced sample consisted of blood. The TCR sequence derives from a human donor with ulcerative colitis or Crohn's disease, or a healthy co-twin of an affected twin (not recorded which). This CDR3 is CASSHLTSVIHNEQFF.